This T cell receptor beta chain was identified in a study of beta chain features in type 1 diabetes. This clone was detected a few times. Its antigen is still unknown. Points from the study as a whole: cDNA sequencing could over-represent cells with high TCR expression. People with Type 1 diabetes carried modestly yet significantly shorter TCRB CDR3s in all four CD4+ subsets. Equally in patients and controls, shorter templates might have been favored by PCR. Sampled from patients, naive, central memory and Treg TCRB repertoires appeared more similar than those sampled from healthy donors.

Reverse transcribing all isolated RNA meant expressed TCRB transcripts were sequenced. Sequencing used immunoSEQ multiplex PCR; TCRdb keeps in-frame clones, though not all of them. This sample has around 150,000 clones, with 8% to 9.5% found just once. CDR1 MNHNY and CDR2 SVGAGI come from the germline V gene (reference sequence). V dropped 7 bases and J dropped 1 base, with 11 bases sitting between them. The CDR3 is made up of 15 amino acids. The receptor was derived from a woman aged 18-30 years with type 1 diabetes. Sample: central memory CD4+ T cells from blood. J is TRBJ2-6 and V is TRBV6-6, with D possibly TRBD1 on 5 matching bases. CDR3 sequence: CASTPGLSGANVLTF. CDR3 DNA sequence: TGTGCCAGCACCCCAGGGCTATCTGGGGCCAACGTCCTGACTTTC.